These T cell receptor beta chains were read from a single sample in a study of cytomegalovirus exposure and HLA in healthy donors. Produced via immunoSEQ multiplex PCR; TCRdb's table is partial and in-frame only. The profile shows about 50,000 clones, more than 80% of them singletons. The source material was PBMCs. These receptors were obtained from a man younger than 35 in good health and CMV-seronegative. Both conserved end residues are part of each CDR3. A D gene is named only where the DNA matches it firmly. The size entry is marked missing in some rows and otherwise reads once, few, many or a size class.

>TRBV9|TRBJ1-3|-|15|-
TGTGCCAGCAGCGTAGACGGTGGCTCTGGAAACACCATATATTTT
CASSVDGGSGNTIYF
>TRBV21-1|TRBJ2-2|-|20|-
TGTGCCAGCAATCTACAACAGGGGGCAAAACCCTTGGTTGACACCGGGGAGCTGTTTTTT
CASNLQQGAKPLVDTGELFF
>TRBV5-4|TRBJ2-7|-|14|-
TGTGCCAGCAGCTTCTCGGGGGGCAGGTACGAGCAGTACTTC
CASSFSGGRYEQYF
>TRBV11-2|TRBJ2-2|-|16|-
TGTGCCAGCAGCCTCCCGGCGCGGGCGAACACCGGGGAGCTGTTTTTT
CASSLPARANTGELFF
>TRBV29-1|TRBJ1-5|-|13|-
TGCAGCGTTGATGGCGGATATAATCAGCCCCAGCATTTT
CSVDGGYNQPQHF
>TRBV5-1|TRBJ1-4|TRBD1|15|-
TGCGCCAGCAGCTGGACAGGGGGCGAAGAGGAAAAACTGTTTTTT
CASSWTGGEEEKLFF
>TRBV2|TRBJ2-1|-|13|few
TGTGCCAGCAGTGAAAGAGGATTCAATGAGCAGTTCTTC
CASSERGFNEQFF
>TRBV29-1|TRBJ1-3|TRBD1|13|-
TGCAGCGTTGGTGACAGGGCTGGAAACACCATATATTTT
CSVGDRAGNTIYF
>TRBV28|TRBJ1-1|-|15|-
TGTGCCAGCAGCCAACAACAGGGCGGGAGACCTGAAGCTTTCTTT
CASSQQQGGRPEAFF
>TRBV7-9|TRBJ2-1|-|13|-
TGTGCCAGCGCAGAATTGTCCTACAATGAGCAGTTCTTC
CASAELSYNEQFF
>TRBV9|TRBJ2-3|TRBD2|16|-
TGTGCCAGCAGCGTATATGGGACTAGCGGAATAGATACGCAGTATTTT
CASSVYGTSGIDTQYF
>TRBV5-1|TRBJ2-3|TRBD2|16|-
TGCGCCAGCAGCCTCCAACTAGCGGGAACCACAGATACGCAGTATTTT
CASSLQLAGTTDTQYF
>TRBV7-2|TRBJ1-1|-|13|-
TGTGCCAGCAGCCGGGGACAGAACACTGAAGCTTTCTTT
CASSRGQNTEAFF
>TRBV6-1|TRBJ2-7|TRBD1|14|-
TGTGCCAGCAGTCTCTGGACAGGGCGCTACGAGCAGTACTTC
CASSLWTGRYEQYF
>TRBV21-1|TRBJ2-1|-|22|-
TGTGCCAGCAGTCAGGGGCGCCGGGAAATAGCAGTAGGGGGTAGCTCCTACAATGAGCAGTTCTTC
CASSQGRREIAVGGSSYNEQFF
>TRBV9|TRBJ1-5|TRBD1|15|-
TGTGCCAGCAGCGCAGGACAGGCGAGCAATCAGCCCCAGCATTTT
CASSAGQASNQPQHF
>TRBV27|TRBJ2-7|-|13|-
TGTGCCAGCGGCTGGGGGGGCGCCTACGAGCAGTACTTC
CASGWGGAYEQYF
>TRBV7-2|TRBJ1-1|TRBD1|15|-
TGTGCCAGCAGCTCACGGGGACAGGGGGCAACTGAAGCTTTCTTT
CASSSRGQGATEAFF
>TRBV6-6|TRBJ2-1|-|15|-
TGTGCCAGCAGTGAGGACCCTGAGGGCTACAATGAGCAGTTCTTC
CASSEDPEGYNEQFF
>TRBV6-5|TRBJ2-5|TRBD1|15|-
TGTGCCAGCAGTCCCGGACAGGGGAGGGGTGAGACCCAGTACTTC
CASSPGQGRGETQYF
>TRBV5-1|TRBJ2-1|-|15|-
TGCGCCAGCAGCCCCGGGGAGCGGGCATACAATGAGCAGTTCTTC
CASSPGERAYNEQFF
>TRBV28|TRBJ1-2|-|18|-
TGTGCCAGCAGTTTTCCCCCTAGCGGGGAACAAACCCCGAGTGGCTACACCTTC
CASSFPPSGEQTPSGYTF
>TRBV5-1|TRBJ2-3|TRBD2|14|-
TGCGCCAGCAGCCCCGGACTAGATGGCGATACGCAGTATTTT
CASSPGLDGDTQYF
>TRBV7-6|TRBJ2-3|-|15|-
TGTGCCAGCAGCCATAACGCTTTCTACACAGATACGCAGTATTTT
CASSHNAFYTDTQYF
>TRBV4-1|TRBJ2-3|-|15|-
TGCGCCAGCAGCCTTCGACTAGTGACGGCAGATACGCAGTATTTT
CASSLRLVTADTQYF
>TRBV7-9|TRBJ2-1|-|15|-
TGTGCCAGCAGCTTAGACGGGAGCTCCTACAATGAGCAGTTCTTC
CASSLDGSSYNEQFF
>TRBV6-6|TRBJ2-7|TRBD1|13|-
TGTGCCAGCAGTTACCAGGGGGCGGGCGAGCAGTACTTC
CASSYQGAGEQYF
>TRBV11-2|TRBJ1-1|-|16|-
TGTGCCAGCAGCTTAGATTTAGCCCCCATGGGCACTGAAGCTTTCTTT
CASSLDLAPMGTEAFF
>TRBV4-3|TRBJ2-3|-|14|-
TGCGCCAGCAGCCAACAGTCCCAGGGGGATACGCAGTATTTT
CASSQQSQGDTQYF
>TRBV4-2|TRBJ2-1|-|16|-
TGTGCCAGCAGCCAAGTTCCGATAGCGGATAACAATGAGCAGTTCTTC
CASSQVPIADNNEQFF
>TRBV18|TRBJ2-3|TRBD2|14|-
TGTGCCAGCTCACCACCTGCGCGGGAGGGCGGGCAGTATTTT
CASSPPAREGGQYF
>TRBV6-1|TRBJ2-6|-|15|-
TGTGCCAGCACCGACGAGGACTCTGGGGCCAACGTCCTGACTTTC
CASTDEDSGANVLTF
>TRBV5-4|TRBJ2-7|-|15|-
TGTGCCAGCAGCTTGGACTCGCGGTCCTCCTACGAGCAGTACTTC
CASSLDSRSSYEQYF
>TRBV12-5|TRBJ2-3|TRBD1|19|-
TGTGCTAGTGGTTTGGTACCCGAGGACAGGGCGAGAGGGTCAGGTACGCAGTATTTT
CASGLVPEDRARGSGTQYF
>TRBV5-1|TRBJ2-5|TRBD2|16|once
TGCGCCAGCAGCTCCGAGCGGGGCAGCCCCCAGGAGACCCAGTACTTC
CASSSERGSPQETQYF
>TRBV28|TRBJ2-7|TRBD2|14|-
TGTGCCAGCAGGCGAGCGGGAGGAACCTACGAGCAGTACTTC
CASRRAGGTYEQYF
>TRBV10-2|TRBJ2-1|TRBD2|15|-
TGCGCCAGCAGTGACCTAGCGGGAGCCTACAATGAGCAGTTCTTC
CASSDLAGAYNEQFF
>TRBV5-6|TRBJ2-1|TRBD2|15|-
TGTGCCAGCAGCCCCGGACTAGCGGGTTACAATGAGCAGTTCTTC
CASSPGLAGYNEQFF
>TRBV19|TRBJ2-2|-|12|-
TGTGCCAGTAACAGGGACACCGGGGAGCTGTTTTTT
CASNRDTGELFF
>TRBV14|TRBJ2-1|-|18|-
TGTGCCAGCAGCCAAGACTATAGGGGAGCGGGCTCCTACAATGAGCAGTTCTTC
CASSQDYRGAGSYNEQFF
>TRBV5-1|TRBJ2-6|-|15|-
TGCGCCAGCAGCTTGCAGGGGACTGGGGCCAACGTCCTGACTTTC
CASSLQGTGANVLTF
>TRBV4-1|TRBJ1-3|-|18|-
TGCGCCAGCAGCCAAGATCCCGGCGGAGGGGCAACTGGAAACACCATATATTTT
CASSQDPGGGATGNTIYF
>TRBV6-5|TRBJ1-1|-|11|-
TGTGCCAGCAGTAGGGGCACCGAAGCTTTCTTT
CASSRGTEAFF
>TRBV18|TRBJ2-4|TRBD2|15|once
TGTGCCAGCTCACCCACTAGCGGGAGAAAAAACATTCAGTACTTC
CASSPTSGRKNIQYF
>TRBV6-5|TRBJ2-5|-|15|-
TGTGCCAGCAGTTATCGTAGGAACAGACAAGAGACCCAGTACTTC
CASSYRRNRQETQYF
>TRBV5-6|TRBJ2-1|-|15|once
TGTGCCAGCAGCTTGGTTGGACTACACTACAATGAGCAGTTCTTC
CASSLVGLHYNEQFF
>TRBV6-5|TRBJ2-1|-|14|-
TGTGCCAGCAGTTATACGACAGCCGACCATGAGCAGTTCTTC
CASSYTTADHEQFF
>TRBV10-3|TRBJ2-3|TRBD2|15|-
TGTGCCATCAGGGATCTAGCGGGAAGCACAGATACGCAGTATTTT
CAIRDLAGSTDTQYF
>TRBV5-4|TRBJ2-1|TRBD2|16|-
TGTGCCAGCAGGGACGCGGGACTAGCGGGAGCCAATGAGCAGTTCTTC
CASRDAGLAGANEQFF
>TRBV4-2|TRBJ2-2|TRBD1|15|once
TGTGCCAGCAGCCAGCCGGACAGGGCCACCGGGGAGCTGTTTTTT
CASSQPDRATGELFF
>TRBV12-5|TRBJ2-1|-|18|-
TGTGCTAGTGGTTTGGTACTGGGGCGGACCCCCCGGGACAATGAGCAGTTCTTC
CASGLVLGRTPRDNEQFF